This is a list of T cell receptor beta chains from one sample in a study of CD8 T cells in Susac syndrome. MiXCR was run by TCRdb on the immunoSEQ multiplex PCR reads, yielding one entry per CDR3 protein. This sample has 240,000 or so distinct CDR3 sequences, with almost 97% found just once. The sample was CD4+ T cells from PBMCs. The source of these receptors is a human donor with Susac syndrome. The CDR3 runs from the conserved cysteine through the conserved F or W. The D gene is left open where the match is weak. Clone size is not always given. Where it is, it says once, few, many or a class for expanded clones.

once	TRBD2	TRBV9	TRBJ2-5	CASSVGLAADQETQYF	TGTGCCAGCAGCGTAGGACTAGCGGCAGACCAAGAGACCCAGTACTTC
.	.	TRBV28	TRBJ2-5	CASGSVGERGQETQYF	TGTGCCAGCGGGAGTGTTGGAGAGAGGGGCCAAGAGACCCAGTACTTC
.	.	TRBV15	TRBJ1-2	CATSREQGITHGYTF	TGTGCCACCAGCAGAGAACAGGGAATCACCCATGGCTACACCTTC
.	.	TRBV29-1	TRBJ1-2	CSVVKAGLGYTF	TGCAGCGTTGTTAAGGCGGGGTTGGGCTACACCTTC
.	TRBD2	TRBV6-5	TRBJ2-1	CASTLSGKWDNEQFF	TGTGCCAGCACCCTGAGCGGGAAGTGGGACAATGAGCAGTTCTTC
.	.	TRBV20-1	TRBJ2-2	CSARGGVALNTGELFF	TGCAGTGCTAGAGGCGGGGTAGCGTTAAACACCGGGGAGCTGTTTTTT
.	TRBD2	TRBV15	TRBJ2-1	CATRRLALTDEQFF	TGTGCCACCAGGCGACTAGCCCTTACGGATGAGCAGTTCTTC
.	TRBD1	TRBV29-1	TRBJ2-3	CSPGTVGDTQYF	TGCAGCCCAGGGACAGTTGGGGATACGCAGTATTTT
.	TRBD2	TRBV6-6	TRBJ2-1	CASSYSRLAGRDEQFF	TGTGCCAGCAGTTACTCGAGGCTAGCGGGTAGGGATGAGCAGTTCTTC
.	TRBD1	TRBV7-9	TRBJ2-1	CASSPGAGGLPRHRNEQFF	TGTGCCAGCAGCCCTGGGGCAGGGGGCTTGCCGCGGCACCGCAATGAGCAGTTCTTC
.	TRBD2	TRBV7-9	TRBJ2-7	CASSCRRTSGTHEQYF	TGTGCCAGCAGCTGCCGCCGGACTAGCGGCACCCACGAGCAGTACTTC
.	.	TRBV6-6	TRBJ1-5	CASSYHPRSNQPQHF	TGTGCCAGCAGTTATCATCCCCGAAGCAATCAGCCCCAGCATTTT
.	TRBD1	TRBV28	TRBJ2-7	CASRWDRANEQYF	TGTGCCAGCAGATGGGACAGAGCAAACGAGCAGTACTTC
.	.	TRBV7-8	TRBJ2-1	CASNIRDNEQFF	TGTGCCAGCAACATCCGAGACAATGAGCAGTTCTTC